Here is one T cell receptor (beta chain) with its context. Its antigen remains undetermined. No qualities accompany the bases; no much larger clone lies one base away. The time point label corresponds to: patch test 2, 6 weeks after DPC sensitization. According to the study, the label for this sample's treatment or condition signals: therapeutic diphenylcyclopropenone sensitization with weekly scalp DPC. At every patch-test visit, the blood draw took place before the patch test was put on. Patients were eligible if aged 18 to 70, diagnosed with alopecia and judged suitable for DPC therapy, and pregnant patients were excluded. Total RNA was isolated from unfractionated whole blood collected in Tempus Blood RNA tubes. This record comes from a study of human T cells and chemical hapten exposure (dated by TCRdb to the early 2020s). The study in broad terms: For sensitization, 2% DPC in acetone was applied to a roughly 2 cm by roughly 2 cm area of upper inner arm skin. Throughout the study period of approximately 23 weeks, patients also received therapeutic DPC doses to the scalp every week. Patch testing was performed on the upper back with Finn chambers containing 0.01% DPC, and the patch tests were scored after 6 days according to International Contact Dermatitis Research Group standards. Alopecia areata with under or over 50% scalp involvement, alopecia totalis and alopecia universalis were represented in the patient cohort, which was mostly female. The libraries were sequenced as a pool, and the TCR yield per sample differed mostly because of small variations in library volumes within the pool. The study tracked peripheral blood TCR repertoire changes in vivo during primary and secondary sensitization to the hapten diphenylcyclopropenone (DPC) in alopecia patients. Blood samples were taken from patients before sensitization (week 0) and then at 2, 6 and about 24 weeks after DPC sensitization. For TCR sequencing, blood came from 25 to 30 alopecia patients at anywhere from one to four time points (pre-sensitization, 2, 6 and 24 weeks). Results the study describes overall, beyond this receptor: No change with DPC sensitization was found in the number of TCRs above 1 in 1000 frequency, and no evidence of global repertoire structure alterations was found. The number of PT1 expanded TCRs positively correlated with patch test score, significant at thresholds 8, 16 and 32 but not 4. Because every patient had alopecia, a presumed autoimmune disease, the patients' immune response might differ from that of healthy individuals. Compared with pre-sensitization or healthy control sets, expanded TCRs formed significantly more large CDR3 similarity clusters, which is consistent with antigen-driven responses. After repeated subsampling, changes were observed in the strength of the expansion versus patch-test correlation and in the threshold at which the correlation became significant.

The trim is 6 bases for V and 3 bases for J, with a gap of 9 bases between the germline ends. Per the germline V gene (reference sequence), LGHDT is the CDR1 and YNNKEL is the CDR2. The CDR3 covers 13 residues, taking in both the cysteine and the phenylalanine. The only DNA kept is the CDR3, 39 bases in frame from the first base. The library came from RACE. The sequencer listed for this sample is NextSeq 500. Library preparation attached unique molecular identifiers to individual cDNA molecules for quantitative, reproducible TCR counting. For every blood RNA sample, sequencing covered both the TCR alpha and TCR beta chains. Processing in the source paper ran as follows. A median of approximately 96,000 TCRs per sample was observed, with a range of about 23,224 to 690,600. V, J and CDR3 annotation of the TCR reads was carried out using the Decombinator software suite. For PS versus PT1 abundance plots, all samples were subsampled to the same number of TCRs (28,000). Expanded TCRs were defined as absent before sensitization and observed at least eight times at the 2-week time point. TCRdb redid the processing of the public reads, applying fastp at Q25 and MiXCR, and retained in-frame beta chains. Each CDR3 protein appears once, grouped with its most common genes and DNA. These V and J calls originate from TCRdb's pipeline instead of the authors' own analysis. The sample data list more than 60,000 distinct CDR3 sequences, and 10% of these were observed just once. The ten largest clonotypes hold 6.8% of the sample.

The chain uses TRBV3-1 and TRBJ2-1; the D gene cannot be resolved beyond TRBD1 or TRBD2, each matching 5 bases. The TCR originated in a woman in her forties or fifties with alopecia areata. Some clones in this sample may be carry-over from other donors' samples. The sample in question was whole blood, obtained in connection with sensitization to the hapten diphenylcyclopropenone (DPC). The DNA reads as follows: TGTGCCAGCAGGGGGACCAGCTACAATGAGCAGTTCTTC. This sequence encodes CASRGTSYNEQFF.